This T cell receptor (beta chain) came from a study of cytomegalovirus exposure and HLA in healthy donors (dated by TCRdb to about 2017). Turning to the overall study: According to an earlier analysis of 550 to 750 of the donors, some 170 million T cells yielded 90 million to 140 million unique TCR beta sequences and 276 Gb of sequence data. Approximately 300 gigabases of sequencing data and roughly 80 million unique TCR sequences made up an early release that covered several hundred HLA-typed donors. The genetic ancestry cluster associated with self-reported Caucasian donors included around four fifths of the 300 to 400 genotyped donors. The study aimed to test whether cataloging public T cell receptors could reveal signatures of past pathogen exposure. Using immunosequencing, the study profiled T cell repertoires from 500 to 800 subjects and related those repertoires to cytomegalovirus serostatus. A separate validation cohort of approximately 130 different subjects was used in addition to the roughly 640-subject first cohort. High-throughput TCR immunosequencing, statistical association of individual TCRs with disease status, and machine learning were combined to predict cytomegalovirus infection status. To study patterns of TCR occurrence, a later analysis re-analyzed previously published TCR beta repertoires from around 660 donors and added high-resolution HLA genotyping. The later analysis used no new phenotypic data to find candidate immune exposures, relying instead on TCR beta sequences and their occurrence across donors. An earlier analysis of 587 of the donors used high-throughput TCR beta sequencing to judge whether each TCR beta V gene segment behaved as functional or pseudogenic. Donor age, sex, ethnicity and CMV serostatus were compiled alongside the repertoire data. A later genetic analysis took genome-wide SNP genotypes for about 55% of the 666 donors and used that subset as a discovery cohort. Every discovery cohort repertoire had been produced on one sequencing platform. Both class I and class II loci were covered by HLA typing, at four-digit resolution. Typing coverage varied by locus: roughly 620-640 donors for A, B, C, DRB1 and DQB1; approximately 520 for DQA1; more than 600 for DPA1; approximately 470 for DPB1. A handful of DR-DQ haplotypes were handled as single units for association and clustering because linkage in the cohort was strong. Among some 400 genotyped donors of the cohort, an average of approximately 240,000 unique TCR beta nucleotide sequences was sequenced per donor, of which roughly 18% were non-productive. The research as a whole found: HLA typing was unavailable for some donors at each locus, so association tests used only the typed subset. Only TCR beta chains were sequenced in this cohort, and the absence of alpha or paired-chain data limited detectable features. Correlated functional status among segregating V segments might be attributable to linkage disequilibrium, but an unknown experimental factor could not be ruled out. It was suggested by the authors that the approach could potentially be generalized to other disease states and immunological phenotypes. Because counts were too low, roughly 16 rarely observed V segments, including chromosome 9 orphons, were left out of the earlier analysis of several hundred of the donors. A group of highly shared sequence variants was considered likely to be a technical artifact of the sequencing pipeline. In a later analysis, HLA-associated TCR beta chains showed more clonal expansion and lower generation probabilities than non-associated chains that were equally common. A later analysis associated some 17,000 TCR beta sequences with specific HLA alleles at a false discovery rate of 0.05. A later analysis reported that several top co-occurrence clusters appeared linked to parvovirus B19, influenza, CMV and Epstein-Barr virus. The classifier was reported to diagnose cytomegalovirus status with high specificity and sensitivity in both the original cohort and the validation cohort. Most TCR sequences were seen in very few donors, while some public TCRs were found in many individuals. Roughly uniform sequencing depth across donors was assumed in presence/absence analyses, although this assumption may not hold. An earlier analysis of roughly 570 of the donors showed that most TCR beta V segments appeared in productive rearrangements either about 90% or about 30% of the time, which broadly matched IMGT annotations. Assigning TCR associations to individual alleles was difficult when HLA alleles, especially DR and DQ, strongly co-occurred. A later genetic analysis associated a missense DCLRE1C variant with V-gene and J-gene trimming of TCR beta chains, and an independent cohort replicated the association. The study gave a list of over 150 TCR beta chains associated with cytomegalovirus. Compared with the roughly 670-donor mean, donors in an Asian-associated ancestry cluster had fewer N-insertions in productive TCRs, according to a later genetic analysis. A further reported finding was that TCR beta sequences accurately predicted the HLA-A and HLA-B alleles for most subjects in the first cohort. According to a later analysis, most CMV-associated TCR beta chains appeared to be HLA-restricted, and the HLA associations seemed to be driven largely by CMV exposure. CMV serostatus was the only immune exposure information available for the cohort. Three of the identified cytomegalovirus-associated TCR beta chains were confirmed in vitro to be specific for cytomegalovirus antigens. In a later analysis, TCR association rates were found to vary across HLA loci, with the most associated TCRs seen for DRB1 alleles and the fewest for HLA-C alleles.

As to this clone: What this receptor recognizes is not known. No clone much larger than this one lies a single base away; base qualities are absent.

In total, over 600 healthy bone marrow donors made up the cohort. At the time of sampling, every cohort member was nominally healthy, though immune exposures that went unrecorded were likely present. The donor tested CMV seronegative, placing the donor among the 350 to 400 seronegative members of the cohort. A peripheral blood sample was provided by each donor, and peripheral blood mononuclear cells were used for TCR beta sequencing. Genomic DNA extraction from the blood cell samples was performed with the Qiagen DNeasy Blood Extraction Kit. The method behind the library was the immunoSEQ multiplex PCR assay. For the multiplex PCR, a mixture combining 60 forward primers for TCR Vbeta segments and 13 reverse primers for TCR Jbeta segments was used. A multiplex PCR assay on genomic DNA amplified the CDR3 region of rearranged TCR beta genes. On the Illumina HiSeq System, the amplified TCR beta libraries were sequenced as 87-base-pair reads. Concerning the study's data processing: A later analysis counted tens of millions of unique TCR beta chains across the 700 or so repertoires, and around 9.9 million of these chains were shared by at least two donors. To remove PCR and sequencing errors, raw reads were error-corrected and collapsed into unique sequences using a nearest-neighbor algorithm that merged closely related sequences. V, D and J gene segments were assigned by aligning CDR3 sequences to IMGT reference sequences. For a sequence to be retained, at least a six-nucleotide match to both a V gene segment and a J gene segment was required. Rearrangements were called productive when the CDR3 lacked stop codons and stayed in frame with V and J; all others were non-productive. Following IMGT convention, CDR3 was defined as the stretch from the second conserved V-encoded cysteine to the conserved J-encoded phenylalanine. Sequences without an unambiguous match to a single V gene segment were excluded from the earlier analysis of over 500 of the donors. An earlier analysis of 550 to 650 of the donors classified V segments as functional when productive rearrangements were above 56.7% and as segregating when the standard deviation between donors was above 5%. To diagnose cytomegalovirus status from the catalog of TCR beta chain sequences, a statistical classification framework was built. In a later analysis, V and J genes were assigned by comparing TCR nucleotide sequences against IMGT/GENE-DB human TR gene sequences. In a later analysis, CDR3 sequences and most-parsimonious VDJ recombination scenarios were assigned using the TCRdist pipeline. In a later analysis, each TCR beta chain was defined by its CDR3 amino acid sequence together with its V-gene family, and reads without a unique V-gene family were excluded. To address suspected cross-contamination and a sequencing artifact, a later analysis removed over 500 highly shared, low-generation-probability nucleotide sequences. In a later analysis, a clonal expansion index for each public chain was calculated from normalized within-repertoire ranks of inferred template counts. Generation probabilities in a later analysis came from a VDJ recombination model fitted to out-of-frame rearrangements, and those results were checked against IGoR. Hypergeometric tests were used in a later analysis to score TCR-TCR, TCR-HLA and TCR-CMV co-occurrence, with a repertoire-size bias correction applied to the TCR pairs. In a later analysis, false discovery rates were estimated by permuting HLA or CMV assignments 20 times. In a later analysis, co-occurring TCRs were grouped using DBSCAN, and TCRdist sequence similarity was added for clustering within HLA-allele-positive subsets. For co-occurrence clustering, repertoires with fewer than 30,000 or more than 120,000 public chains were excluded, along with 5 or 6 repertoires with anomalous nucleotide sharing. TCRdb took this table from immuneACCESS and kept in-frame rearrangements with V and J called. Such tables lack part of the clones; where checked against another copy, unresolved V genes explain under half of the gap, and the rest is unexplained. The V and J calls and the clone size are those of that table, but D and trimming were determined from the DNA. This sample gives roughly 100,000 clones in total; approximately 80% of them show up just once. The ten biggest clones cover approximately 4.4% of the sample.

The sample consisted of PBMCs. The TCR originated in a woman in her thirties or forties in good health and CMV-seronegative.

The CDR3 here reads CASDSGTGHTGELFF. The DNA sequence follows: TGTGCCAGTGACTCCGGGACAGGTCACACCGGGGAGCTGTTTTTT. This receptor chain uses TRBV2 and TRBJ2-2, and TRBD1 aligns with 8 junction nucleotides. CDR1 and CDR2, per the germline V gene, are SNHLY and FYNNEI. The CDR3 contains 15 residues, cysteine and phenylalanine counted. Kept here is only the CDR3 DNA, which spans 45 bases and is read in frame from base 1. V and J are trimmed by 9 bases and 3 bases, and the gene matches miss 9 bases of the junction.